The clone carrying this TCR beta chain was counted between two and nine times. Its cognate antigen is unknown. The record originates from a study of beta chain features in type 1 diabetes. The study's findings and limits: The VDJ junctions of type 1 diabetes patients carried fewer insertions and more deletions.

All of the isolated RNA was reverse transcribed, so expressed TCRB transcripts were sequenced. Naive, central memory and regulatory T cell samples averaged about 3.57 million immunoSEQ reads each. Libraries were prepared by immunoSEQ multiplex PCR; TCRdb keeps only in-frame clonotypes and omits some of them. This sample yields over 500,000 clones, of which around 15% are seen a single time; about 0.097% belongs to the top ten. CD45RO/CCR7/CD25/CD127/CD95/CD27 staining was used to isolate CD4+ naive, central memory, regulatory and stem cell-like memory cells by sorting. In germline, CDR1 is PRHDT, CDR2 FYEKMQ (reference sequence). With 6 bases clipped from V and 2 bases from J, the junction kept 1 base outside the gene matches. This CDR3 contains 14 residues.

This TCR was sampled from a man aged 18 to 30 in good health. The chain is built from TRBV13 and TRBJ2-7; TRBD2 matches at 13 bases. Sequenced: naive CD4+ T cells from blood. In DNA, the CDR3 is TGTGCCAGCAGACTAGCGGGAGGGACCTACGAGCAGTACTTC. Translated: CASRLAGGTYEQYF.